The rows below give T cell receptor beta chains drawn from one sample of a study of blood T cell repertoires in COVID-19. Repertoires were generated with immunoSEQ multiplex PCR, while TCRdb's copy carries only in-frame clones and drops some. Of about 220,000 clones listed, approximately 82% were seen once; the top ten hold approximately 2%. Specimen: peripheral blood. Every receptor here comes from a man aged 35-49 years who had recovered from COVID-19. CDR3s include the opening cysteine and the closing phenylalanine or tryptophan. D genes are given only for firm matches. Rows may omit the clone size; those that give it use once, few, many or a size class.

j_call clone_size d_call cdr3_length v_call cdr3_aa cdr3_nt
TRBJ2-7 . . 14 TRBV7-9 CASSYGTPAYEQYF TGTGCCAGCAGCTACGGGACACCCGCCTACGAGCAGTACTTC
TRBJ2-3 . TRBD2 15 TRBV19 CASSPTSGLTDTQYF TGTGCCAGTAGTCCGACTAGCGGGTTGACAGATACGCAGTATTTT
TRBJ2-1 . TRBD2 16 TRBV5-1 CASSGGTSGPSNEQFF TGCGCCAGCAGCGGTGGGACTAGCGGCCCCTCCAATGAGCAGTTCTTC
TRBJ1-2 . TRBD1 12 TRBV6-5 CASSSEDRGVTF TGTGCCAGCAGTTCAGAGGACAGGGGAGTCACCTTC
TRBJ2-1 . TRBD2 16 TRBV7-2 CASSLKSGSPYNEQFF TGTGCCAGCAGCTTAAAGAGCGGGAGTCCCTACAATGAGCAGTTCTTC
TRBJ2-2 . . 16 TRBV9 CASSVGQKLNTGELFF TGTGCCAGCAGCGTAGGACAGAAACTAAACACCGGGGAGCTGTTTTTT
TRBJ1-1 . TRBD1 15 TRBV2 CASSKRTGVNTEAFF TGTGCCAGCAGTAAGAGGACAGGGGTGAACACTGAAGCTTTCTTT
TRBJ2-3 . . 15 TRBV21-1 CASGPASGRTDTQYF TGTGCCAGCGGACCGGCTAGCGGGAGGACAGATACGCAGTATTTT
TRBJ2-3 . TRBD1 13 TRBV29-1 CSVKGQNTDTQYF TGCAGCGTCAAGGGACAGAACACAGATACGCAGTATTTT
TRBJ2-2 . . 18 TRBV18 CASSPQCEQPTNTGELFF TGTGCCAGCTCACCACAATGTGAACAACCGACGAACACCGGGGAGCTGTTTTTT
TRBJ2-7 . . 15 TRBV13 CASSSLRGFRYEQYF TGTGCCAGCAGCTCACTTCGGGGGTTTCGGTACGAGCAGTACTTC
TRBJ1-4 . . 13 TRBV11-3 CASSFQGSEKLFF TGTGCCAGCAGCTTTCAGGGGTCTGAAAAACTGTTTTTT
TRBJ1-2 . TRBD1 15 TRBV6-5 CASSYVGTGSWGYTF TGTGCCAGCAGTTATGTAGGGACAGGATCCTGGGGCTACACCTTC
TRBJ2-7 . TRBD2 14 TRBV18 CASSRRENPREQYF TGTGCCAGCTCGAGGCGGGAGAACCCGCGCGAGCAGTACTTC
TRBJ2-1 . . 14 TRBV6-5 CASRRASNLDEQFF TGTGCCAGCAGGCGGGCTAGCAATTTGGATGAGCAGTTCTTC
TRBJ2-2 . TRBD1 13 TRBV7-8 CAGGTGGTGELFF TGTGCCGGGGGGACAGGGGGAACCGGGGAGCTGTTTTTT
TRBJ2-7 . . 14 TRBV7-9 CASSRPGNVDEQYF TGTGCCAGCAGCCGACCGGGGAACGTCGACGAGCAGTACTTC
TRBJ2-5 . . 12 TRBV7-2 CASSFFGETQYF TGTGCCAGCAGCTTCTTCGGGGAGACCCAGTACTTC
TRBJ1-3 . . 13 TRBV7-2 CASSLGTENTIYF TGTGCCAGCAGCTTAGGAACAGAAAACACCATATATTTT
TRBJ1-1 few TRBD1 13 TRBV18 CASSGTGGSEAFF TGTGCCAGCTCAGGAACAGGGGGCTCTGAAGCTTTCTTT
TRBJ2-7 . . 13 TRBV6-5 CGVRPVPDSEQYF TGTGGGGTGCGGCCCGTCCCAGACTCCGAGCAGTACTTC
TRBJ1-2 few . 15 TRBV4-1 CASSPRSGGRQGYTF TGCGCCAGCAGCCCTCGCTCGGGGGGGCGTCAAGGCTACACCTTC
TRBJ1-5 . . 13 TRBV6-1 CASSEARDRPQHF TGTGCCAGCAGTGAAGCGCGAGACAGGCCCCAGCATTTT
TRBJ2-5 . TRBD2 15 TRBV9 CASSARLALQETQYF TGTGCCAGCAGCGCCCGACTAGCCCTCCAAGAGACCCAGTACTTC
TRBJ1-2 . . 16 TRBV21-1 CASSKNRRDSGYGYTF TGTGCCAGCAGCAAAAATCGGCGGGACAGCGGGTATGGCTACACCTTC
TRBJ2-7 . TRBD1 13 TRBV19 CARGTGTGHEQYF TGTGCCAGGGGGACCGGGACAGGTCACGAGCAGTACTTC
TRBJ2-1 . . 19 TRBV14 CASSQVPHLVAGAYNEQFF TGTGCCAGCAGCCAAGTTCCCCACCTCGTGGCGGGTGCCTACAATGAGCAGTTCTTC
TRBJ2-1 . TRBD2 14 TRBV6-5 CASTLGGGYNEQFF TGTGCCAGCACCCTTGGGGGGGGATACAATGAGCAGTTCTTC
TRBJ2-7 . . 13 TRBV12-3/TRBV12-4 CASSTLTEDEQYF TGTGCCAGCAGTACCTTGACAGAGGACGAGCAGTACTTC